The next 30 T cell receptor beta chains were all read from a single sample in a study of blood T cell repertoires in COVID-19 (dated by TCRdb to the early 2020s). Preparation of the library involved the immunoSEQ multiplex PCR assay. What TCRdb holds here is the immuneACCESS table cut down to in-frame rearrangements. Part of the clones is not present; checked against another copy, under half of the missing clones reflect an unresolved V gene, and the others are unexplained. This sample gives more than 200,000 clones in total; approximately 90% of them show up just once. Of the sample, approximately 4.2% is held by the ten largest clones. The sequenced sample was PBMCs or T cells enriched from blood (not recorded which). These receptors were obtained from a woman aged 25-40 years who had recovered from COVID-19.

CDR3 loop: CSGGSGNGYTF. The DNA for the CDR3 is TGCAGTGGCGGGAGTGGAAATGGCTACACCTTC. J is TRBJ1-2 and V is TRBV20-1; D is ambiguous. Germline-derived CDR1 and CDR2 are DFQATT and SNEGSKA (reference sequence). V gave up 7 bases and J gave up 6 bases, with 12 bases separating them. This CDR3 has 11 amino acids.

The chain is built from TRBV4-3 and TRBJ1-1; no definite D call. CDR3 length: 12 residues. The V end was cut by 1 base, the J end by 8 bases, with 8 bases between. Germline values: CDR1 LGHNA, CDR2 YSLEER. CDR3 amino acids: CASSQGAGEAFF. Written as DNA, the CDR3 is TGCGCCAGCAGCCAAGGGGCGGGGGAAGCTTTCTTT.

The J gene is TRBJ2-7, the V gene TRBV11-2; 8 nucleotides agree with TRBD2. The V gene end was trimmed by 3 bases and the J gene end by 1 base; junction bases not matched to a gene: 8. Germline V gives CDR1 SGHAT, CDR2 FQNNGV. The CDR3 extends over 16 amino acids. The CDR3 DNA follows: TGTGCCAGCAGCTTGACTAGCGATAGTAAGTCCTACGAGCAGTACTTC. It codes for CASSLTSDSKSYEQYF.

This chain connects TRBV19 to TRBJ2-1; a weak D match, TRBD1 (6 bases). Trimming pared 2 bases from V and 10 bases from J, leaving 12 bases between. Germline V CDR1 and CDR2: LNHDA, SQIVND (reference sequence). The CDR3 contains 13 residues. The CDR3 protein is CASSIFGDTEQFF. The CDR3 nucleotides are TGTGCCAGTAGTATATTCGGGGACACCGAGCAGTTCTTC.

This sequence joins TRBV19 and TRBJ1-5, with D uncertain. The CDR3 consists of 17 residues. V was shortened by 6 bases and J by 0 bases, with 18 bases between the two germline ends. Looked up from germline, CDR1 is LNHDA and CDR2 is SQIVND (reference sequence). The CDR3 sequence is CASSTTWGGISNQPQHF. As DNA, the CDR3 is TGTGCCAGTAGCACAACTTGGGGAGGAATTAGCAATCAGCCCCAGCATTTT. Full variable domain (outside the CDR3, taken from reference TRBV19 and TRBJ1-5): DGGITQSPKYLFRKEGQNVTLSCEQNLNHDAMYWYRQDPGQGLRLIYYSQIVNDFQKGDIAEGYSVSREKKESFPLTVTSAQKNPTAFYLCASSTTWGGISNQPQHFGDGTRLSIL.

This chain joins TRBV28 and TRBJ1-1; D is unresolved. Trimming took 8 bases from V and 9 from J, leaving 13 bases between them. CDR3 length equals 11 residues. Germline V gene lookup returns CDR1 MDHEN and CDR2 SYDVKM. This chain's CDR3 is CASVAASKAFF. The CDR3 nucleotides are TGTGCCAGCGTGGCGGCCTCGAAAGCTTTCTTT.

CDR3 sequence (DNA): TGTGCCAGCAGTCCGCGCCTCGGCGGGAGCTCCTACAATGAGCAGTTCTTC. Translated, it gives CASSPRLGGSSYNEQFF. V and J are TRBV27 and TRBJ2-1; 7 nucleotides agree with TRBD2. This CDR3 comprises 17 residues. The junction had 10 bases not matched to a gene; V was cut back by 5 bases and J by 0 bases. The germline V gene has CDR1 MNHEY and CDR2 SMNVEV (reference sequence).

The V gene is TRBV3-1 (or the pseudogene TRBV3-2), the J gene TRBJ1-1, with D possibly TRBD1 on 6 matching bases. From germline, CDR1 is LGHDT and CDR2 YNNKEL (reference sequence). The germline V and J ends were trimmed by 3 bases and 1 base, with 9 bases remaining between them. The CDR3 covers 14 residues. The CDR3 bases are TGTGCCAGCAGCCATGTACAGGGGAACACTGAAGCTTTCTTT. Its protein is CASSHVQGNTEAFF.

This clone was seen once. This sequence joins TRBV6-5 and TRBJ1-6; 10 nucleotides line up with TRBD1. Germline V gene data show CDR1 as MNHEY and CDR2 as SVGAGI. V lost 4 bases to trimming and J lost 10 bases; unmatched junction nucleotides: 4. The CDR3 is 14 residues long. The CDR3 spells CASSWGDRGSPLHF. DNA of the CDR3: TGTGCCAGCAGTTGGGGGGACAGGGGATCACCCCTCCACTTT.

The gene calls are TRBV7-8 and TRBJ2-5; D possibly corresponds to TRBD2 (5 bases). Germline CDR1 reads SGHVS; CDR2 reads FQNEAQ. Trimming left V 1 base short and J 4 bases short, with 22 bases between. The CDR3 spans 18 residues. The CDR3 sequence is CASSLVGLVGEVGETQYF. For the CDR3, the DNA is TGTGCCAGCAGCTTAGTAGGGTTGGTGGGAGAAGTGGGAGAGACCCAGTACTTC.

The chain links TRBV28 to TRBJ2-7; 11 nucleotides match TRBD1. V lost 6 bases to trimming and J lost 7 bases; unmatched junction nucleotides: 11. The CDR3 has 15 residues. CDR1 MDHEN and CDR2 SYDVKM come from the germline V gene. The CDR3 loop is CASRYPGQGVREQYF. CDR3 sequence (DNA): TGTGCCAGCAGATATCCGGGACAGGGGGTGAGGGAGCAGTACTTC.

The chain carries TRBV18 and TRBJ2-1; TRBD2 matches 8 bases. The germline CDR1 and CDR2 sequences are KGHSH and LQKENI. V lost 5 bases and J lost 10; bases outside the gene matches: 10. The CDR3 totals 14 residues. The DNA of the CDR3 is TGTGCCAGCTCAAGAGAAGCGGGAGTGGGCGAGCAGTTCTTC. Translating it yields CASSREAGVGEQFF.

In this sample, this clone turned up once. This sequence joins TRBV6-2 or TRBV6-3 and TRBJ2-3, with D tentatively TRBD2 (6 bases). V was pared by 5 bases and J by 4 bases, with 10 bases between. CDR3 length: 13 amino acids. The germline gives CDR1 MNHEY, CDR2 SVGEGT. The CDR3 region has the DNA TGTGCCAGCAGTATCAGGAGGGCAGATACGCAGTATTTT. Protein sequence: CASSIRRADTQYF.

J is TRBJ2-2 and V is TRBV13; 9 bases are shared with TRBD1. V lost 4 bases to trimming and J lost 8 bases; unmatched junction nucleotides: 11. The CDR3 covers 16 residues. Germline V gene data show CDR1 as PRHDT and CDR2 as FYEKMQ (reference sequence). The CDR3 reads CASSYRTGEILGELFF. The CDR3 region has the DNA TGTGCCAGCAGCTATCGGACAGGGGAGATTTTAGGGGAGCTGTTTTTT.

J is TRBJ2-1 and V is TRBV4-1; TRBD1 matches 11 bases. The germline V gene has CDR1 MGHRA and CDR2 YSYEKL. The junction had 4 bases not matched to a gene; V was cut back by 2 bases and J by 4 bases. The CDR3 totals 16 residues. CDR3 sequence reads: CASSQLGDRGYNEQFF. The CDR3 DNA sequence: TGCGCCAGCAGCCAACTCGGGGACAGGGGGTACAATGAGCAGTTCTTC.

V is TRBV3-1 (or the pseudogene TRBV3-2) and J is TRBJ1-4; 9 bases line up with TRBD1. Looked up from germline, CDR1 is LGHDT and CDR2 is YNNKEL (reference sequence). The trim removed 4 bases at V and 7 bases at J, leaving 4 bases unmatched. This CDR3 region has 14 residues. The CDR3 spells CASSPTGGVEKLFF. CDR3 sequence (DNA): TGTGCCAGCAGCCCGACAGGGGGGGTTGAAAAACTGTTTTTT.

The chain couples TRBV9 to TRBJ1-2, with D possibly being TRBD1 (5 bases). Between the trimmed V and J ends, which lost 7 bases and 8 bases, there was a span of 18 bases. CDR1 is SGDLS, CDR2 YYNGEE, per germline. This CDR3 comprises 13 residues. Here the CDR3 reads CASSLTGGTGYTF. CDR3 coding DNA: TGTGCCAGCTCACTAACCGGAGGGACCGGCTACACCTTC. The full variable domain, completed using reference TRBV9 and TRBJ1-2, is DSGVTQTPKHLITATGQRVTLRCSPRSGDLSVYWYQQSLDQGLQFLIQYYNGEERAKGNILERFSAQQFPDLHSELNLSSLELGDSALYFCASSLTGGTGYTFGSGTRLTVV.

This clone was picked up one time. The DNA of the CDR3 is TGTGCCAGCAGTGAAGCGGGGGCAGCTAACACCGGGGAGCTGTTTTTT. This gives the protein CASSEAGAANTGELFF. This chain connects TRBV2 to TRBJ2-2; D is possibly TRBD1 (6 bases). V lost 0 bases and J lost 2, with 10 bases in between. There are 16 residues in the CDR3. From germline, CDR1 is SNHLY and CDR2 FYNNEI. The full variable domain, its missing parts supplied by reference TRBV2 and TRBJ2-2, is EPEVTQTPSHQVTQMGQEVILRCVPISNHLYFYWYRQILGQKVEFLVSFYNNEISEKSEIFDDQFSVERPDGSNFTLKIRSTKLEDSAMYFCASSEAGAANTGELFFGEGSRLTVL.

The genes are TRBV9 and TRBJ2-2, with 10 bases that match TRBD2. The germline V gene has CDR1 SGDLS and CDR2 YYNGEE. This CDR3 contains 16 residues. J gave up 2 bases and V 4 bases, and 5 bases lay outside the gene matches. This CDR3 reads CASSFRLAGNTGELFF. CDR3 coding DNA: TGTGCCAGCAGCTTCCGACTAGCGGGCAACACCGGGGAGCTGTTTTTT.

V gene TRBV28 combines with J gene TRBJ2-1; 8 positions agree with TRBD2. CDR3 length: 13 residues. V gave up 5 bases and J gave up 9 bases; unmatched junction bases: 6. The germline gives CDR1 MDHEN, CDR2 SYDVKM. The CDR3 region is CASSPGGGIEQFF. In nucleotides, the CDR3 is TGTGCCAGCAGTCCCGGCGGGGGGATTGAGCAGTTCTTC. The whole variable domain, filled in from reference TRBV28 and TRBJ2-1, reads DVKVTQSSRYLVKRTGEKVFLECVQDMDHENMFWYRQDPGLGLRLIYFSYDVKMKEKGDIPEGYSVSREKKERFSLILESASTNQTSMYLCASSPGGGIEQFFGPGTRLTVL.

The chain's CDR3 is CASSLTLQGSTEAFF. The CDR3 DNA sequence: TGTGCCAGCAGCTTAACGTTACAGGGGTCCACTGAAGCTTTCTTT. The rearrangement links TRBV7-9 to TRBJ1-1; TRBD1 aligns across 7 bases. V shed 2 bases and J 4 bases; nucleotides not matched to a gene: 7. The CDR3 covers 15 residues. CDR1 is SEHNR and CDR2 is FQNEAQ in the germline V gene (reference sequence). Looking up the rest from reference TRBV7-9 and TRBJ1-1 gives the full variable domain: DTGVSQNPRHKITKRGQNVTFRCDPISEHNRLYWYRQTLGQGPEFLTYFQNEAQLEKSRLLSDRFSAERPKGSFSTLEIQRTEQGDSAMYLCASSLTLQGSTEAFFGQGTRLTVV.

The V gene is TRBV19, the J gene TRBJ1-1; D call uncertain. The germline V gene encodes CDR1 LNHDA and CDR2 SQIVND (reference sequence). The CDR3 loop spans 14 amino acids. Trimming left V 7 bases short and J 5 bases short, with 17 bases between. CDR3 sequence (DNA): TGTGCCAGTAAACCTCTACTCCGGGGAACTGAAGCTTTCTTT. This translates into CASKPLLRGTEAFF. The full variable domain, its missing parts supplied by reference TRBV19 and TRBJ1-1, is DGGITQSPKYLFRKEGQNVTLSCEQNLNHDAMYWYRQDPGQGLRLIYYSQIVNDFQKGDIAEGYSVSREKKESFPLTVTSAQKNPTAFYLCASKPLLRGTEAFFGQGTRLTVV.

This clone occurred a few times. The J gene is TRBJ2-7, the V gene TRBV7-5; the listed D gene, TRBD1, was not tested against the DNA. TRBV7-5 represents a pseudogene. This CDR3 has 9 amino acids. The CDR3 nucleotides are TGTGCCAGAAGCTTAGCAAGGGGATTC. This codes for CARSLARGF.

This clone has just one count. V and J are TRBV24-1 and TRBJ2-1, with D perhaps matching TRBD2 (6 bases). The CDR3 runs to 16 residues. CDR1 and CDR2 (germline): KGHDR, SFDVKD. V was trimmed by 7 bases and J by 1 base, leaving 16 bases between them. The chain's CDR3 is CATSQSFSGSYNEQFF. CDR3 nucleotides: TGTGCCACCAGCCAGAGCTTCAGCGGGTCCTACAATGAGCAGTTCTTC.

The chain recombines TRBV28 with TRBJ1-2; no definite D call. The CDR3 spans 15 residues. Germline V CDR1 and CDR2: MDHEN, SYDVKM. Trimming removed 5 bases at V and 1 base at J, with 14 bases between. CDR3: CASSLSLVFNYGYTF. CDR3 nucleotide sequence: TGTGCCAGCAGTCTAAGTCTGGTTTTTAACTATGGCTACACCTTC.

CDR3 in DNA: TGTGCCAGAAGCGCGCCAGCGGGAGGGCCTGAGACCCAGTACTTC. This codes for CARSAPAGGPETQYF. V gene TRBV5-3 combines with J gene TRBJ2-5; 10 bases fit TRBD2. TRBV5-3 is noted as an ORF with a role that remains uncertain. V was pared by 4 bases and J by 5 bases, with 8 bases of the junction left unmatched. The CDR3 totals 15 residues.

The rearrangement joins TRBV7-9 to TRBJ1-2; no definite D call. V was shortened by 1 base and J by 1 base, with 7 bases between the two germline ends. CDR1 and CDR2 (germline): SEHNR, FQNEAQ (reference sequence). The CDR3 covers 14 residues. The CDR3 sequence: CASSLVVSNYGYTF. In nucleotides, the CDR3 is TGTGCCAGCAGCTTAGTGGTCAGTAACTATGGCTACACCTTC.

The rearrangement links TRBV18 to TRBJ2-4; D is ambiguous. V dropped 3 bases and J dropped 6 bases, with 9 bases sitting between them. The CDR3 totals 13 residues. Germline CDR1 is KGHSH and CDR2 is LQKENI. The CDR3 reads CASSPDIRNIQYF. Here the CDR3 DNA reads TGTGCCAGCTCACCCGACATTCGAAACATTCAGTACTTC.

Comment on this clone: The final CDR3 position lacks the conserved phenylalanine or tryptophan, pointing to a likely read error. No DNA is shown, since the ends of the CDR3 on it are uncertain; the CDR3 is the one TCRdb lists. This chain uses TRBV27 with TRBJ1-3. Per the germline V gene, CDR1 is MNHEY and CDR2 is SMNVEV (reference sequence). The CDR3 length equals 8 residues, ends included. CDR3 sequence: CASSFLPR.

This chain uses TRBV10-3 with TRBJ1-2, with D tentatively TRBD1 (6 bases). Germline CDR1 and CDR2: ENHRY and SYGVKD. V was cut by 6 bases and J by 6 bases, with 14 bases left in between. The CDR3 extends over 13 amino acids. The DNA for the CDR3 is TGTGCCATCAGGTCCGGGACACCTCATGGCTACACCTTC. It encodes CAIRSGTPHGYTF.